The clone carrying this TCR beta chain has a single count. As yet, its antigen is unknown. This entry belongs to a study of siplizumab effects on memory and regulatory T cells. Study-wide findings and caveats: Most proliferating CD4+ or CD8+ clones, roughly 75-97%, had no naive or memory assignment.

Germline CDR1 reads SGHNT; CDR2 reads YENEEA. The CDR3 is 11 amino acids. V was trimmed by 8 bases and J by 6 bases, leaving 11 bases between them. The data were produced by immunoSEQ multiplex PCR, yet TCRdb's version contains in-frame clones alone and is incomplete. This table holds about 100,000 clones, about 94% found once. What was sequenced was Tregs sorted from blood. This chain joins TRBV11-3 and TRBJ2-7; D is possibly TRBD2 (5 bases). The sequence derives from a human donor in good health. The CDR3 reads CASPKSGEQYF. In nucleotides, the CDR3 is TGTGCCAGCCCTAAGAGCGGCGAGCAGTACTTC.